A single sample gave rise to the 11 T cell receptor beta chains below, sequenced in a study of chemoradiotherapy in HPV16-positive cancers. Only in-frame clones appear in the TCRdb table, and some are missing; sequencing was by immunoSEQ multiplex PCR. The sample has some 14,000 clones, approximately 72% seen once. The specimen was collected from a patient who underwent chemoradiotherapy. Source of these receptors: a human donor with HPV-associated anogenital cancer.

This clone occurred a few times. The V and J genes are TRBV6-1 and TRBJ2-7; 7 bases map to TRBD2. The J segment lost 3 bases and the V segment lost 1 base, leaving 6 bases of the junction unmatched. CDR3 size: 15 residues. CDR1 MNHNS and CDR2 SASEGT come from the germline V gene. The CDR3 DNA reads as TGTGCCAGCAGTGAAGAGAGTAGCGGGTTCTACGAGCAGTACTTC. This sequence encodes CASSEESSGFYEQYF.

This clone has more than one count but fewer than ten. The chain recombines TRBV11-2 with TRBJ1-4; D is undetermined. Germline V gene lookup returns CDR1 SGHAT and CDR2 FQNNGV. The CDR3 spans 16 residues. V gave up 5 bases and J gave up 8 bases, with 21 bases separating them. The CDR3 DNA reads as TGTGCCAGCAGCCCAGGAGGCCAAGCGAACAGCGAAAAACTGTTTTTT. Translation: CASSPGGQANSEKLFF.

The CDR3 bases are TGTGCCAGTAGTATATGGGGGTCCTATCAGCCCCAGCATTTT. Translating it yields CASSIWGSYQPQHF. This rearrangement joins TRBV19 to TRBJ1-5, with a possible D match to TRBD1 (5 bases). The CDR3 totals 14 residues. Germline V gene data show CDR1 as LNHDA and CDR2 as SQIVND (reference sequence). Trimming stripped 2 bases from V and 5 bases from J, with 10 bases between.

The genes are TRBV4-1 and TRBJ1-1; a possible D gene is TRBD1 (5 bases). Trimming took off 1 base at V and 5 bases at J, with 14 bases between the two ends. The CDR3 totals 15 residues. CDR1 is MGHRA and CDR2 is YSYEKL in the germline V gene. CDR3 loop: CASSQVWAGGTEAFF. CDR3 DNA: TGCGCCAGCAGCCAAGTATGGGCCGGGGGGACTGAAGCTTTCTTT.

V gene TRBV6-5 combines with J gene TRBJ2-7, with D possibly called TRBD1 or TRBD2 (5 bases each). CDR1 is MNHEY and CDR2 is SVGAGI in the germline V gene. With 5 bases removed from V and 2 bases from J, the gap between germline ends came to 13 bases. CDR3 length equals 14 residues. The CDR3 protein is CASSGGRLAYEQYF. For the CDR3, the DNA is TGTGCCAGCAGTGGGGGACGGCTCGCCTACGAGCAGTACTTC.

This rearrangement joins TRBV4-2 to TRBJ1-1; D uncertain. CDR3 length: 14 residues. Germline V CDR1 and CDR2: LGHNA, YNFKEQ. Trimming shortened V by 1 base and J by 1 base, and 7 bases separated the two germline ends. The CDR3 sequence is CASSQGEGNTEAFF. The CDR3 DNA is TGTGCCAGCAGCCAAGGCGAGGGGAACACTGAAGCTTTCTTT.

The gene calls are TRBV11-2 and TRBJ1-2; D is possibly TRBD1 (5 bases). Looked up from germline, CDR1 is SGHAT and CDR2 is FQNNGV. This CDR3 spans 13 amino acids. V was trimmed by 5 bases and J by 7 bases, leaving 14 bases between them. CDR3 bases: TGTGCCAGCAGCGTGCAGGGTAGGGTTGGCTACACCTTC. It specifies CASSVQGRVGYTF.

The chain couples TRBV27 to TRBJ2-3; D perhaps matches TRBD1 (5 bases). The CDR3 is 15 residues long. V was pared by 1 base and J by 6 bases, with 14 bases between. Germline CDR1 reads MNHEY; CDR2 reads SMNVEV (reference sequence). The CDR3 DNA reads TGTGCCAGCAGTTTATTGCAGGGAACTTTTGATACGCAGTATTTT. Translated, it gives CASSLLQGTFDTQYF.

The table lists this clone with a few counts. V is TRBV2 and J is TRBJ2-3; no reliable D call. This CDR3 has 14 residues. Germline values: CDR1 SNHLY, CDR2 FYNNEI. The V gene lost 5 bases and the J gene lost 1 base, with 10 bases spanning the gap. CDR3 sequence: CASSYSSGTDTQYF. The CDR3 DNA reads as TGTGCCAGCAGTTATAGCTCCGGCACAGATACGCAGTATTTT.

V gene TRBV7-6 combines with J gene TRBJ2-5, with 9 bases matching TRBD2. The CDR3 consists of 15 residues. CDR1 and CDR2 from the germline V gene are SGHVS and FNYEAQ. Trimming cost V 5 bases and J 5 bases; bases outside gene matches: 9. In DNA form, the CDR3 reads TGTGCCAGCAGCCCCGCTCATAGCGGGAGTGAGACCCAGTACTTC. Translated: CASSPAHSGSETQYF. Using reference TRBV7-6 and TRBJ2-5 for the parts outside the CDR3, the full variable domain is GAGVSQSPRYKVTKRGQDVALRCDPISGHVSLYWYRQALGQGPEFLTYFNYEAQQDKSGLPNDRFSAERPEGSISTLTIQRTEQRDSAMYRCASSPAHSGSETQYFGPGTRLLVL.

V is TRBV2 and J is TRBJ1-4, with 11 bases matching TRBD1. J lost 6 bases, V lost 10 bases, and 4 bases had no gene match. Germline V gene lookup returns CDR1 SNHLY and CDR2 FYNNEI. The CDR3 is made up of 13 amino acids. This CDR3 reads CATWTGGDEKLFF. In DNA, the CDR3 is TGTGCCACCTGGACAGGGGGCGATGAAAAACTGTTTTTT.